A single sample is the source of the 3 T cell receptor beta chains below, sequenced in a study of Ad26.COV2.S vaccination and SARS-CoV-2 variants. Treatment in this sample: roughly 18 received Ad26.COV2.S at low or high dose, single or two shots; roughly five received placebo; per-sample allocation not given. At day 63 after the first vaccine or placebo injection, samples were drawn. TCRdb's copy holds only in-frame clones and misses some; the assay was immunoSEQ multiplex PCR. The top ten hold around 5.3% of the sample, which has 300,000 to 350,000 clones, around 88% seen once. Source: peripheral blood, taken in a trial of Ad26.COV2.S vaccine versus placebo. These TCRs come from a person between 18 and 65 years old who received the Ad26.COV2.S COVID-19 vaccine or a placebo.

This clone was counted only a few times. The J gene is TRBJ2-1, the V gene TRBV21-1; TRBD2 is taken as the D call from the table, unchecked against the DNA. TRBV21-1 is annotated as a pseudogene. CDR3 length: 16 amino acids. Here the CDR3 reads CASSKLASGSCYEQFF. Here the CDR3 DNA reads TGTGCCAGCAGCAAACTGGCTAGCGGGAGTTGTTATGAGCAGTTCTTC.

The CDR3 DNA reads TGCGCCAGCAGACCAGACAGGGGGACTCATCTGAGCGATACGCAGTATTTT. It is translated as CASRPDRGTHLSDTQYF. The chain joins TRBV5-1 to TRBJ2-3, with 9 positions matching TRBD1. Trimming took 5 bases from V and 6 from J; bases not matched to a gene: 16. Germline V gives CDR1 SGHRS, CDR2 YFSETQ. The CDR3 length is 17 residues.

The chain has TRBV20-1 and TRBJ1-5; 9 nucleotides align to TRBD1. Germline CDR1 and CDR2: DFQATT and SNEGSKA (reference sequence). V lost 3 bases to trimming and J lost 6 bases; unmatched junction nucleotides: 6. The CDR3 runs to 14 residues. The DNA of the CDR3 is TGCAGTGCTAGTCCGGGGACAGGGCCTCAGCCCCAGCATTTT. It specifies CSASPGTGPQPQHF.